These 15 T cell receptor beta chains came from one sample sequenced in a study of cytomegalovirus exposure and HLA in healthy donors. PCR involved 60 Vbeta and 13 Jbeta primers. Data came from immunoSEQ multiplex PCR; TCRdb stores just in-frame clones and leaves some out. The table has approximately 250,000 clones, 78% seen once; the top ten hold about 0.47%. Sequenced input: PBMCs. These TCRs come from a boy aged 5 to 17 in good health and CMV-seronegative.

With regard to this clone: Other DNA sequences of this sample code for an identical CDR3. This chain links TRBV19 with TRBJ2-7, with a weak D call TRBD1 (6 bases). The CDR3 runs to 13 residues. The V gene lost 0 bases and the J gene lost 3 bases, with 6 bases spanning the gap. Germline V lookup: CDR1 LNHDA, CDR2 SQIVND (reference sequence). The CDR3 region has the DNA TGTGCCAGTAGTATAGACAGGGGCTACGAGCAGTACTTC. Its translation: CASSIDRGYEQYF. Drawing the rest from reference TRBV19 and TRBJ2-7, the complete variable domain is DGGITQSPKYLFRKEGQNVTLSCEQNLNHDAMYWYRQDPGQGLRLIYYSQIVNDFQKGDIAEGYSVSREKKESFPLTVTSAQKNPTAFYLCASSIDRGYEQYFGPGTRLTVT.

The chain combines TRBV25-1 with TRBJ1-2; possible D gene TRBD1, 6 bases. This CDR3 comprises 13 residues. Trimming pared 7 bases from V and 4 bases from J, leaving 13 bases between. Germline lookup yields CDR1 MGHDK and CDR2 SYGVNS. The CDR3 loop reads CASTAGTPYGYTF. The CDR3 DNA sequence: TGTGCCAGCACCGCCGGGACACCCTATGGCTACACCTTC.

This chain connects TRBV11-1 to TRBJ1-1; D not resolved. This CDR3 has 14 residues. The V gene's germline CDR1 is SGHAT and CDR2 FQDESV (reference sequence). The germline V and J ends were trimmed by 1 base and 1 base, with 7 bases remaining between them. The CDR3 region has the DNA TGTGCCAGCAGCTTAGTTCGGGGGAACACTGAAGCTTTCTTT. This sequence encodes CASSLVRGNTEAFF.

This chain links TRBV15 with TRBJ2-5; a possible D gene is TRBD1 (6 bases). The CDR3 has 14 residues. Germline assignment: CDR1 LNHNV and CDR2 YYDKDF (reference sequence). Trimming removed 2 bases from V and 5 bases from J, with 12 bases in between. The CDR3 here is CATSRRTEGETQYF. The CDR3 DNA sequence: TGTGCCACCAGCAGACGGACAGAGGGGGAGACCCAGTACTTC.

The V call is TRBV9, the J call TRBJ2-6; D unresolved. V was trimmed by 0 bases and J by 0 bases, leaving 7 bases between them. Germline V gene lookup returns CDR1 SGDLS and CDR2 YYNGEE. The CDR3 extends over 16 amino acids. The CDR3 loop is CASSVGVYSGANVLTF. CDR3 nucleotide sequence: TGTGCCAGCAGCGTAGGAGTCTACTCTGGGGCCAACGTCCTGACTTTC.

The chain carries TRBV10-1 and TRBJ2-1, with a weak D call TRBD2 (5 bases). Trimming stripped 0 bases from V and 2 bases from J, with 14 bases between. CDR1 is WNHNN and CDR2 is SYGVQD in the germline V gene (reference sequence). The CDR3 is made up of 17 amino acids. CDR3 nucleotides: TGCGCCAGCAGTGAGTCGACGACTACTCCACCCTACAATGAGCAGTTCTTC. Protein sequence: CASSESTTTPPYNEQFF.

The V and J genes are TRBV11-3 and TRBJ1-1; D is undetermined. The CDR3 has 13 amino acids. Germline V gene data show CDR1 as SGHNT and CDR2 as YENEEA. Between the trimmed V and J ends, which lost 1 base and 2 bases, there was a span of 5 bases. The CDR3 DNA reads TGTGCCAGCAGCTTAGCCAGTAACACTGAAGCTTTCTTT. It yields the protein CASSLASNTEAFF.

The V and J genes are TRBV29-1 and TRBJ1-1, with 8 nucleotides matching TRBD1. Germline V gene sequence: CDR1 SQVTM, CDR2 ANQGSEA. After removal of 7 bases from V and 1 base from J, the junction contained 5 bases not matched to a gene. The CDR3 covers 13 residues. This CDR3 reads CSGGTGGNTEAFF. In nucleotides, the CDR3 is TGCAGCGGGGGTACAGGGGGGAACACTGAAGCTTTCTTT.

The gene calls are TRBV11-3 and TRBJ2-6; D unresolved. CDR1 is SGHNT and CDR2 is YENEEA in the germline V gene. The CDR3 is 11 amino acids. Trimming stripped 5 bases from V and 8 bases from J, with 4 bases between. The DNA for the CDR3 is TGTGCCAGCAGCCCCTCCAACGTCCTGACTTTC. This codes for CASSPSNVLTF. Combining the CDR3 with reference TRBV11-3 and TRBJ2-6 gives the whole variable domain EAGVVQSPRYKIIEKKQPVAFWCNPISGHNTLYWYLQNLGQGPELLIRYENEEAVDDSQLPKDRFSAERLKGVDSTLKIQPAELGDSAVYLCASSPSNVLTFGAGSRLTVL.

This chain uses TRBV5-1 with TRBJ2-7; the D gene is possibly TRBD2 (5 bases). V was cut by 7 bases and J by 3 bases, with 20 bases left in between. The length of the CDR3 is 15 residues. Germline V lookup: CDR1 SGHRS, CDR2 YFSETQ. CDR3 sequence: CASAMEVGANYEQYF. CDR3 nucleotide sequence: TGCGCCAGCGCGATGGAGGTGGGCGCCAACTACGAGCAGTACTTC.

The chain couples TRBV6-5 to TRBJ2-5; the D gene is possibly TRBD1 (6 bases). The last part of the DNA fits TRBJ2-7 better; the J call may be wrong. CDR3 length: 14 residues. CDR1 and CDR2 from the germline V gene are MNHEY and SVGAGI. The CDR3 spells CASTSPQGTYEQYF. The DNA for the CDR3 is TGTGCCAGCACCTCGCCCCAGGGGACCTACGAGCAGTACTTC.

The sample holds one count of this clone. The V gene is TRBV19, the J gene TRBJ2-5; TRBD1 is a possible D gene (6 bases). Trimming pared 4 bases from V and 4 bases from J, leaving 13 bases between. The CDR3 consists of 14 residues. From germline, CDR1 is LNHDA and CDR2 SQIVND (reference sequence). The CDR3 sequence is CASSRRGQPETQYF. CDR3 bases: TGTGCCAGTAGTAGACGGGGACAACCAGAGACCCAGTACTTC.

The CDR3: CASSPRTGGITEAFF. In DNA, the CDR3 is TGTGCCAGCAGCCCTCGGACAGGGGGCATCACTGAAGCTTTCTTT. The V gene is TRBV11-3, the J gene TRBJ1-1; 11 nucleotides line up with TRBD1. V trimming: 5 bases; J trimming: 4 bases; junction bases outside the gene matches: 6. This CDR3 contains 15 residues. Germline lookup yields CDR1 SGHNT and CDR2 YENEEA.

The chain combines TRBV9 with TRBJ1-5; TRBD1 aligns across 7 bases. From germline, CDR1 is SGDLS and CDR2 YYNGEE. The CDR3 runs to 14 residues. J was trimmed by 4 bases and V by 3 bases; bases with no gene match: 4. The CDR3: CASSAGQENQPQHF. The CDR3 DNA sequence: TGTGCCAGCAGCGCCGGACAGGAGAATCAGCCCCAGCATTTT.

The chain joins TRBV27 to TRBJ2-3, with 7 nucleotides matching TRBD1. CDR1 and CDR2 from the germline V gene are MNHEY and SMNVEV (reference sequence). This CDR3 region has 15 residues. Unmatched junction bases numbered 6, after V lost 6 bases and J lost 0 bases. The CDR3 here is CASSSRDSSTDTQYF. The CDR3 DNA is TGTGCCAGCAGCTCCCGGGACAGTAGCACAGATACGCAGTATTTT.